This TCR beta chain derives from a study of Graves' ophthalmopathy and Graves' hyperthyroidism. A duration under 3 months, NOSPECS ≥4, CAS ≥3 and moderate-to-severe activity characterized the donors with ophthalmopathy. As to this clonotype: Its antigen remains unidentified.

TCR beta CDR3 regions were amplified from RNA transcripts. After a first-round RT-PCR with HTBI primers, a second-round multiplex PCR was run. TCRdb redid the calling of the multiplex PCR reads with MiXCR, one entry per CDR3 protein. This table holds about 640,000 distinct CDR3 sequences, over 40% found once. Whole-study results and caveats: Sensitivity reached 85% to 90% and specificity around 81% for a 13-signature model separating ophthalmopathy from stable hyperthyroidism. The model's prediction of ophthalmopathy progression had approximately 68% sensitivity and around 72% specificity. Blood shared most expanded thyroid clonotypes above 0.001 frequency.

Between the trimmed V and J ends, which lost 0 bases and 6 bases, there was a span of 19 bases. CDR1 SGHRS and CDR2 YFSETQ come from the germline V gene. This CDR3 has 16 residues. Sample: peripheral blood. The V call is TRBV5-1, the J call TRBJ2-7, with D perhaps matching TRBD2 (6 bases). The clonotype was recovered from an adult man with Graves' ophthalmopathy. This CDR3 reads CASSLGGVLAHSEQYF. The CDR3 DNA reads as TGCGCCAGCAGCTTGGGAGGTGTACTAGCTCACAGCGAGCAGTACTTC.